Following are 31 T cell receptor beta chains from one sample sequenced in a study of CD8+ T cells in alopecia areata. RNA extraction and reverse transcription yielded cDNA as sequencing template. Method: immunoSEQ multiplex PCR; TCRdb's copy keeps in-frame clones and lacks some. This table holds over 250,000 clones with no singletons; the top ten claim about 1.2%. Pooled cells of cutaneous lymph node origin were sorted on CD4, CD8alpha, NKG2D, NKG2ACE and other markers. Sequenced sample: CD4+ T cells sorted from a lymph node. These receptors originate from a C3H/HeJ mouse with alopecia areata. The MHC haplotype of this mouse line is H2-k.

To note about this clone: Mouse names are used for the genes. Read sequence stops 4 residues before the CDR3 end, and the germline J gene provides the missing end. V gene TRBV13-1 combines with J gene TRBJ1-1; the match to TRBD1 covers 9 bases. Germline V lookup: CDR1 NSHNY, CDR2 SYGAGN. The CDR3 runs to 14 residues. The CDR3 sequence: CASSETDRGGEVFF. The sequenced CDR3 bases are TGTGCCAGCAGTGAAACGGACAGGGGAGGA.

This clone was seen only a few times. Gene names are the mouse ones. The read ends 4 residues shy of where the CDR3 ends; the end is completed using the germline J gene. The gene calls are TRBV13-3 and TRBJ1-2, with a possible D match to TRBD1 (6 bases). CDR1 and CDR2 from the germline V gene are NNHDY and SYVADS. The CDR3 is 12 amino acids. The CDR3 reads CASSEQGGDYTF. The sequenced part of the CDR3 DNA is TGTGCCAGCAGTGAACAGGGAGGC.

As concerns this clone: Germline and genes: mouse. The CDR3 goes on 4 residues after the read ends, and that part is filled in from the germline J gene. The chain uses TRBV13-3 and TRBJ2-7; 10 nucleotides match TRBD2. CDR3 length: 15 residues. Losses at the gene ends were 1 base for V and 3 bases for J; bases not matched to a gene: 4. From germline, CDR1 is NNHDY and CDR2 SYVADS. Partial CDR3 DNA: TGTGCCAGCAGTGATACCGGGACTGGGGACTAT. This gives the protein CASSDTGTGDY. The full CDR3 protein is CASSDTGTGDYEQYF.

This clone was counted only a few times. Any gene name here is a mouse gene name. Sequencing ends 4 residues short of the CDR3 end; the germline J gene provides the rest. The chain carries TRBV1 and TRBJ2-1; the match to TRBD2 covers 11 bases. V shed 4 bases and J 6 bases; nucleotides not matched to a gene: 5. The length of the CDR3 is 15 residues. In germline, CDR1 is NSQYPW, CDR2 LRSPGD (reference sequence). The CDR3 loop is CTCSDWGGEGAEQFF. Incomplete CDR3 DNA: TGCACCTGCAGTGACTGGGGGGGCGAGGGTGCT.

With regard to this clone: Any gene name here is a mouse gene name. The missing CDR3 end, 4 residues past where the read stops, is filled in from the germline J gene. The chain joins TRBV5 to TRBJ2-3; 8 bases map to TRBD1. The CDR3 has 17 amino acids. Germline CDR1 LGHNA, CDR2 YNLKQL (reference sequence). Trimming cost V 2 bases and J 0 bases; bases outside gene matches: 7. Here the CDR3 reads CASSQRAGGASAETLYF. The CDR3 bases that were read are TGTGCCAGCAGCCAACGTGCAGGGGGCGCCAGTGCAGAA.

About this clone itself: These gene names are mouse names. With the read ending 4 residues before the CDR3 end, the germline J gene is used to fill in that end. The V and J genes are TRBV4 and TRBJ1-2; D is ambiguous. Per the germline V gene, CDR1 is LGHDT and CDR2 is YNNKQL (reference sequence). There are 14 residues in the CDR3. Trimming stripped 5 bases from V and 3 bases from J, with 13 bases between. The sequenced part of the CDR3 DNA is TGTGCCAGCAGCCCCGCACAGCCTTACTCC. Protein: CASSPAQPYS. The whole CDR3 reads CASSPAQPYSDYTF.

This clone was detected only a few times. Germline and genes here are mouse. The sequence runs out 4 residues before the end of the CDR3; the remainder is reconstructed from the germline J gene. The sample holds other DNA sequences that translate to the same CDR3. The chain uses TRBV19 and TRBJ2-7; 7 bases map to TRBD1. Germline CDR1 and CDR2: FNHDT and SITEND (reference sequence). This CDR3 comprises 13 residues. CDR3: CASSIRDRYEQYF. The CDR3 DNA, read in part, is TGTGCCAGCAGTATCCGGGACAGATAT.

As for this clone: Here the gene names and germline are mouse. CDR3 sequence: CASGETGGAYAEQFF. The part of the CDR3 DNA that was read is TGTGCCAGCGGTGAAACTGGGGGGGCTTATGCT. The chain employs TRBV13-2 and TRBJ2-1, with 11 nucleotides matching TRBD2. The sequenced fragment ends 4 residues before the CDR3 boundary, so the rest is inferred from the germline J gene. V shed 2 bases and J 4 bases; nucleotides not matched to a gene: 2. The germline CDR1 and CDR2 sequences are NNHNN and SYGAGS (reference sequence). The CDR3 length is 15 residues.

Remarks on this clone: Mouse gene names and germline throughout. Read sequence stops 4 residues before the CDR3 end, and the germline J gene provides the missing end. This chain connects TRBV19 to TRBJ1-2, with 7 bases aligning to TRBD1. Looked up from germline, CDR1 is FNHDT and CDR2 is SITEND (reference sequence). Unmatched junction bases numbered 6, after V lost 4 bases and J lost 3 bases. The CDR3 runs to 14 residues. CDR3 loop: CASSQTGRDSDYTF. The part of the CDR3 DNA that was read is TGTGCCAGCAGTCAGACAGGGAGGGACTCC.

In its sample, this clone was seen a few times. Any gene name here is a mouse gene name. The read is 4 residues too short to cover the CDR3 end, so that end is filled in from the germline J gene. This chain joins TRBV5 and TRBJ2-4, with 9 bases lining up with TRBD2. The germline V gene encodes CDR1 LGHNA and CDR2 YNLKQL (reference sequence). The CDR3 runs 14 residues. CDR3 DNA, as far as it was read: TGTGCCAGCAGCCACCGACTGGGGGAAAAC. Translated, it gives CASSHRLGEN. The full-length CDR3 reads as CASSHRLGENTLYF.

This clone came up a few times. Gene names refer to mouse genes. From the germline J gene comes the end of the CDR3, since the read stops 4 residues before it. This chain joins TRBV31 and TRBJ2-4; TRBD2 matches 10 bases. This CDR3 has 14 amino acids. CDR1 GKSSPN and CDR2 SITVG come from the germline V gene. The CDR3 is CAWSLRLGGNTLYF. Partial CDR3 DNA: TGTGCCTGGAGTCTTAGACTGGGGGGAAAC.

This clone was detected only a few times. Mouse gene names and germline throughout. The CDR3 end falls 3 residues outside the read, so it is completed with the germline J gene. The rearrangement joins TRBV31 to TRBJ1-6; 8 bases are a match to TRBD1. TRBJ1-6 counts as an open reading frame of uncertain function. V shed 1 base and J 7 bases; nucleotides not matched to a gene: 9. This CDR3 comprises 16 residues. Germline lookup yields CDR1 GKSSPN and CDR2 SITVG. CDR3 amino acids: CAWSHSGTGGNSPLYF. The sequenced part of the CDR3 DNA is TGTGCCTGGAGTCACTCCGGGACAGGAGGAAATTCGCCC.

Note on this clone: Germline and genes here are mouse. The sequenced fragment ends 4 residues before the CDR3 boundary, so the rest is inferred from the germline J gene. V gene TRBV1 combines with J gene TRBJ2-1; TRBD1 matches at 8 bases. J lost 4 bases, V lost 1 base, and 3 bases had no gene match. This CDR3 has 15 residues. Germline loops: CDR1 NSQYPW, CDR2 LRSPGD (reference sequence). The CDR3 reads CTCSAGGDRYAEQFF. CDR3 DNA, as far as it was read: TGCACCTGCAGTGCAGGCGGGGACAGGTATGCT.

This clone has only a few counts. Gene names are the mouse ones. The read halts 4 residues ahead of the CDR3 end, with the missing end drawn from the germline J gene. The chain links TRBV19 to TRBJ2-5; 11 nucleotides agree with TRBD2. The CDR3 has 15 amino acids. The germline CDR1 and CDR2 sequences are FNHDT and SITEND (reference sequence). The CDR3 sequence: CASSPTGGAWDTQYF. CDR3 bases read: TGTGCCAGCAGCCCCACTGGGGGGGCATGGGAC.

Comments on this clone: The gene names given are mouse names. Sequencing ends 4 residues short of the CDR3 end; the germline J gene provides the rest. The J gene is TRBJ2-1, the V gene TRBV5; 8 nucleotides match TRBD2. CDR1 is LGHNA, CDR2 YNLKQL, per germline (reference sequence). CDR3 size: 17 residues. After removal of 0 bases from V and 0 bases from J, the junction contained 4 bases not matched to a gene. This CDR3 is CASSQDFGGGNYAEQFF. The CDR3 bases that were read are TGTGCCAGCAGCCAAGATTTTGGGGGGGGTAACTATGCT.

A remark on this clone: The gene names here belong to mouse. This CDR3 reads CASSLRGLGGRDQDTQYF. The DNA read from the CDR3 is TGTGCCAGCAGCTTAAGGGGACTGGGGGGTAGGGACCAAGAC. The chain has TRBV3 and TRBJ2-5, with TRBD2 matching over 12 bases. The read stops 4 residues short of the end of the CDR3; the missing end is completed from the germline J gene. V dropped 2 bases and J dropped 1; count of bases not matched to a gene: 7. CDR3 length: 18 amino acids. Per germline, CDR1 SNHLY and CDR2 FYNGKV (reference sequence).

This clone was counted between two and nine times. Gene names are mouse gene names. The CDR3 is cut off 4 residues early in the read; its end comes from the germline J gene. This chain joins TRBV3 and TRBJ2-3; 9 bases are shared with TRBD1. The germline V gene has CDR1 SNHLY and CDR2 FYNGKV (reference sequence). The CDR3 sequence is 17 residues long. The ends lost 5 bases at V and 1 base at J; junction bases unmatched: 10. The DNA read from the CDR3 is TGTGCCAGCAGCCGAGGGGACAGGGAGGATGGTGCAGAA. Its protein product is CASSRGDREDGAE. The whole CDR3 region reads CASSRGDREDGAETLYF.

Concerning this clone: Gene and germline names: mouse. The CDR3 extends 4 residues past the end of the read, so its final part is completed from the germline J gene. J is TRBJ1-1 and V is TRBV5, with a tentative D call TRBD1 (6 bases). CDR1 LGHNA and CDR2 YNLKQL come from the germline V gene (reference sequence). The CDR3 loop spans 15 amino acids. Trimming took 0 bases from V and 4 from J, leaving 12 bases between them. The sequenced part of the CDR3 DNA is TGTGCCAGCAGCCAAGAGGGGGCGCTGGGCACA. Translated: CASSQEGALGT. From start to end, the CDR3 is CASSQEGALGTEVFF.

As to this clone: Mouse germline and gene names are used. The read terminates 4 residues ahead of where the CDR3 ends, so the germline J gene completes it. The rearrangement uses TRBV1 and TRBJ2-2; 11 bases match TRBD1. Germline loops: CDR1 NSQYPW, CDR2 LRSPGD (reference sequence). The CDR3 totals 15 residues. The trim removed 7 bases at V and 2 bases at J, leaving 3 bases unmatched. CDR3 bases read: TGCACCTGCAAGGGGACAGGGGGGAACACCGGG. Protein product: CTCKGTGGNTG. The CDR3 in its entirety is CTCKGTGGNTGQLYF.

This clone was seen more than once but under ten times. Gene and germline names: mouse. The read ends 4 residues early relative to the CDR3; the germline J gene fills the gap. The rearrangement uses TRBV29 and TRBJ2-3; maybe TRBD1 (5 bases). Germline-derived CDR1 and CDR2 are MSHET and SYDVDS. This CDR3 spans 14 amino acids. The V gene lost 3 bases and the J gene lost 0 bases, with 7 bases spanning the gap. The CDR3 protein is CASSFPGSAETLYF. CDR3 DNA, as far as it was read: TGTGCTAGCAGTTTCCCAGGGAGTGCAGAA.

This clone showed up just a few times. Mouse gene names and germline throughout. With the read ending 4 residues before the CDR3 end, the germline J gene is used to fill in that end. The chain links TRBV4 to TRBJ2-4, with a weak D call TRBD1 (5 bases). Germline V gives CDR1 LGHDT, CDR2 YNNKQL (reference sequence). This CDR3 contains 14 residues. Trimming removed 3 bases from V and 0 bases from J, with 7 bases in between. Partial CDR3 DNA: TGTGCCAGCAGCTACAGGGAGAGTCAAAAC. This sequence encodes CASSYRESQN. The whole CDR3 protein reads CASSYRESQNTLYF.

This clone was picked up a small number of times. Each gene name is a mouse one. The CDR3 end falls 4 residues outside the read, so it is completed with the germline J gene. Other DNA sequences in the sample encode the same CDR3. The V and J genes are TRBV13-1 and TRBJ2-3; 7 positions agree with TRBD1. The trim removed 3 bases at V and 0 bases at J, leaving 4 bases unmatched. Looked up from germline, CDR1 is NSHNY and CDR2 is SYGAGN. The CDR3 spans 15 residues. This CDR3 reads CASSVPGQSAETLYF. The covered CDR3 bases are TGTGCCAGCAGTGTCCCGGGACAGAGTGCAGAA.

Ten or more counts support this clone. The listed genes are named as in mouse. The sequence runs out 4 residues before the end of the CDR3; the remainder is reconstructed from the germline J gene. The sample contains more than one DNA sequence encoding this CDR3. The chain uses TRBV17 and TRBJ2-3; weak D call: TRBD1 (5 bases). The V end lost 6 bases, the J end lost 0 bases, and 7 bases lay between the germline ends. There are 13 residues in the CDR3. Germline assignment: CDR1 MNHDT and CDR2 YYDKIL. The part of the CDR3 DNA that was read is TGTGCTAGCAGCCAGGGTAGTGCAGAA. The encoded protein is CASSQGSAE. The full CDR3 protein reads CASSQGSAETLYF.

This clone turned up a few times. Gene and germline names: mouse. The CDR3 is cut off 4 residues early in the read; its end comes from the germline J gene. This CDR3 is also generated by other DNA sequences in the sample. J is TRBJ2-7 and V is TRBV19; 7 positions agree with TRBD1. CDR1 FNHDT and CDR2 SITEND come from the germline V gene (reference sequence). The CDR3 has 12 residues. CDR3 DNA, as far as it was read: TGTGCCAGCAGCACAGACAGGGAT. It encodes CASSTDRD. The entire CDR3 protein reads CASSTDRDEQYF.

Of note for this clone: Gene names are mouse gene names. The read terminates 4 residues ahead of where the CDR3 ends, so the germline J gene completes it. The rearrangement joins TRBV13-2 to TRBJ2-7, with 9 bases identical to TRBD2. Looked up from germline, CDR1 is NNHNN and CDR2 is SYGAGS (reference sequence). The CDR3 is made up of 14 amino acids. CDR3 residues: CASGDAWGGHEQYF. The part of the CDR3 DNA that was read is TGTGCCAGCGGTGATGCTTGGGGGGGCCAT.

This clone appeared a few times. Gene names are the mouse ones. From the germline J gene comes the end of the CDR3, since the read stops 3 residues before it. Distinct nucleotide sequences in the sample also encode this CDR3. This chain uses TRBV31 with TRBJ1-6; maybe TRBD1 (6 bases). TRBJ1-6 is recorded as an ORF, its role being uncertain. Germline CDR1 is GKSSPN and CDR2 is SITVG. V was shortened by 3 bases and J by 4 bases, with 7 bases between the two germline ends. This CDR3 contains 13 residues. The sequenced part of the CDR3 DNA is TGTGCCTGGAGGGACAGTTATAATTCGCCC. This gives the protein CAWRDSYNSP. The whole CDR3 region reads CAWRDSYNSPLYF.

On this clone: The genes and germline here are from mouse. The CDR3 extends 4 residues past the end of the read, so its final part is completed from the germline J gene. V usage is TRBV13-1 and J usage is TRBJ2-2; 8 bases map to TRBD2. V shed 3 bases, J shed 1 base, and the junction held 5 bases outside the gene matches. Germline CDR1 is NSHNY and CDR2 is SYGAGN. The CDR3 consists of 16 residues. CDR3 region: CASSAKTGENTGQLYF. Incomplete CDR3 DNA: TGTGCCAGCAGTGCCAAGACTGGGGAAAACACCGGG.

About this clone: It may be a read error: a sequence one base away is much more abundant. Gene names and germline refer to mouse. The CDR3 extends 4 residues past the end of the read, so its final part is completed from the germline J gene. The V call is TRBV13-3, the J call TRBJ2-1; D gene ambiguous. Germline values: CDR1 NNHDY, CDR2 SYVADS. V gave up 1 base and J gave up 6 bases, with 5 bases separating them. The CDR3 contains 12 residues. CDR3 loop: CASSDSIAEQFF. Partial CDR3 DNA: TGTGCCAGCAGTGATTCCATTGCT.

About this clone itself: Gene labels here are mouse ones. From the germline J gene comes the end of the CDR3, since the read stops 4 residues before it. The same CDR3 arises from other DNA sequences in this sample as well. The chain is built from TRBV17 and TRBJ2-1; 7 bases agree with TRBD2. Germline V CDR1 and CDR2: MNHDT, YYDKIL. This CDR3 contains 13 residues. J lost 3 bases, V lost 5 bases, and 1 base had no gene match. CDR3 DNA (partial): TGTGCTAGCAGTGGGGGGGGCTATGCT. Translating it yields CASSGGGYA. The whole CDR3 sequence is CASSGGGYAEQFF.

In its sample, this clone was seen a few times. The gene names given are mouse names. The sample holds other DNA sequences that translate to the same CDR3. CDR3 DNA (partial): TGTGCCAGCAGCCAAGGGACAGGGGGGAACTCC. This sequence encodes CASSQGTGGNS. The CDR3, in full, reads CASSQGTGGNSDYTF. V gene TRBV5 combines with J gene TRBJ1-2; 10 positions agree with TRBD1. The CDR3 goes on 4 residues after the read ends, and that part is filled in from the germline J gene. The V and J ends lost 1 base and 2 bases, in that order; junction bases with no gene match: 1. CDR1 is LGHNA and CDR2 is YNLKQL in the germline V gene (reference sequence). The CDR3 spans 15 residues.

With respect to this clone: The genes and germline here are from mouse. The sequenced fragment ends 4 residues before the CDR3 boundary, so the rest is inferred from the germline J gene. The chain is built from TRBV5 and TRBJ1-2; perhaps TRBD1 as D (5 bases). Trimming removed 4 bases at V and 2 bases at J, with 11 bases between. From germline, CDR1 is LGHNA and CDR2 YNLKQL (reference sequence). The CDR3 is made up of 14 amino acids. CDR3 DNA (partial): TGTGCCAGCAGCCCCTCCTCAGGGAACTCC. Translating gives CASSPSSGNS. The entire CDR3 protein reads CASSPSSGNSDYTF.